These 18 T cell receptor beta chains were all obtained from the same sample, sequenced in a study of metastatic and nonmetastatic thyroid tumors. All patients were treatment-naive before thyroid surgery. TCRdb reprocessed the PCR reads via MiXCR. The sample has 30,000 or so clones; around a fifth are singletons. The specimen was blood. All receptors derive from a female donor with papillary thyroid cancer or a benign thyroid nodule (not recorded which). Some clones in this sample may be carry-over from other donors' samples.

The sample holds many counts of this clone. The genes are TRBV18 and TRBJ1-3; a weak D match, TRBD1 (6 bases). CDR1 and CDR2 (germline): KGHSH, LQKENI. V lost 2 bases to trimming and J lost 4 bases, with 12 bases between them. This CDR3 is built from 15 residues. CDR3 sequence: CASSPAGAAGNTIYF. Here the CDR3 DNA reads TGTGCCAGCTCACCAGCAGGGGCGGCCGGAAACACCATATATTTT.

This clone came up many times. The chain recombines TRBV9 with TRBJ1-4; tentative D call: TRBD1 (6 bases). The CDR3 has 16 amino acids. V was shortened by 1 base and J by 8 bases, with 18 bases between the two germline ends. Germline V lookup: CDR1 SGDLS, CDR2 YYNGEE. The CDR3 reads CASSVTSSGEGEKLFF. CDR3 bases: TGTGCCAGCAGCGTAACCTCGTCAGGGGAGGGAGAAAAACTGTTTTTT.

In this sample, this clone turned up many times. The V gene is TRBV5-6, the J gene TRBJ2-3, with unresolved D. Germline lookup yields CDR1 SGHDT and CDR2 YYEEEE. Trimming took off 0 bases at V and 5 bases at J, with 10 bases between the two ends. This CDR3 is 14 amino acids long. The CDR3: CASSLGMFRDTQYF. The CDR3 DNA reads as TGTGCCAGCAGCTTGGGGATGTTTAGAGATACGCAGTATTTT.

The V and J genes are TRBV20-1 and TRBJ2-7; D gene unclear. The V and J ends lost 6 bases and 0 bases respectively, with 12 bases between them. Germline V lookup: CDR1 DFQATT, CDR2 SNEGSKA (reference sequence). CDR3 size: 13 residues. CDR3: CSAPKTGSYEQYF. CDR3 nucleotide sequence: TGCAGTGCCCCTAAGACGGGCTCCTACGAGCAGTACTTC.

The chain links TRBV19 to TRBJ1-6; maybe TRBD1 (6 bases). CDR3 length: 17 residues. V lost 5 bases and J 6 bases, leaving 20 bases between the germline ends. CDR1 is LNHDA, CDR2 SQIVND, per germline (reference sequence). CDR3 sequence (DNA): TGTGCCAGTAGTCCCCACGGGACATATGAGGGTAATTCACCCCTCCACTTT. As protein: CASSPHGTYEGNSPLHF. Using reference TRBV19 and TRBJ1-6 for the parts outside the CDR3, the full variable domain is DGGITQSPKYLFRKEGQNVTLSCEQNLNHDAMYWYRQDPGQGLRLIYYSQIVNDFQKGDIAEGYSVSREKKESFPLTVTSAQKNPTAFYLCASSPHGTYEGNSPLHFGNGTRLTVT.

The chain carries TRBV20-1 and TRBJ2-7, with D possibly called TRBD1 or TRBD2 (5 bases each). CDR1 DFQATT and CDR2 SNEGSKA come from the germline V gene (reference sequence). CDR3 length equals 16 residues. V lost 3 bases and J 1 base, leaving 19 bases between the germline ends. CDR3 in amino acids: CSASKVSPGQSYEQYF. The CDR3 nucleotides are TGCAGTGCTAGTAAAGTCTCGCCGGGGCAATCCTACGAGCAGTACTTC.

This clone was observed at least ten times. CDR3 region: CASSSSENWGNTIYF. The CDR3 DNA reads as TGTGCCAGCAGCTCCTCTGAGAACTGGGGAAACACCATATATTTT. The chain has TRBV7-8 and TRBJ1-3, with no clear D. The germline V and J ends were trimmed by 4 bases and 4 bases, with 14 bases remaining between them. The CDR3 runs to 15 residues. Germline CDR1 reads SGHVS; CDR2 reads FQNEAQ.

This clone has ten or more counts. This chain joins TRBV5-4 and TRBJ1-1; D not resolved. Deletions cut 0 bases from V and 5 bases from J, with 8 bases between. Germline CDR1 is SGHNT and CDR2 is YYREEE (reference sequence). The length of the CDR3 is 13 residues. The CDR3 DNA sequence: TGTGCCAGCAGCTTGGGTGAGGGAACTGAAGCTTTCTTT. It specifies CASSLGEGTEAFF.

On this clone: An end of the junction does not agree with germline; a read error may underlie this. The V gene is TRBV6-1, the J gene TRBJ2-7; weak D call: TRBD2 (6 bases). This CDR3 is built from 13 residues. Germline CDR1 reads MNHNS; CDR2 reads SASEGT. The CDR3 spells CASCERGFNEQNF. The CDR3 bases are TGTGCCAGCTGTGAACGGGGGTTCAACGAGCAGAACTTC.

This clone was counted at least ten times. The rearrangement uses TRBV20-1 and TRBJ2-1; TRBD2 aligns across 8 bases. CDR1 is DFQATT, CDR2 SNEGSKA, per germline (reference sequence). The CDR3 runs 14 residues. J gave up 1 base and V 3 bases, and 2 bases lay outside the gene matches. The CDR3, as DNA: TGCAGTGCTAGCGGCGGGGGGTCCTACAATGAGCAGTTCTTC. It codes for CSASGGGSYNEQFF.

The table lists this clone with a few counts. The chain links TRBV6-1 to TRBJ1-1; no firm D call. This CDR3 is built from 12 residues. Germline values: CDR1 MNHNS, CDR2 SASEGT. Trimming removed 8 bases at V and 3 bases at J, with 10 bases between. In nucleotides, the CDR3 is TGTGCCAGCTCCGCCGGCCACACTGAAGCTTTCTTT. Translating it yields CASSAGHTEAFF.

This clone was seen many times. The chain couples TRBV28 to TRBJ1-2, with D possibly being TRBD1 (5 bases). Trimming pared 5 bases from V and 9 bases from J, leaving 19 bases between. CDR1 MDHEN and CDR2 SYDVKM come from the germline V gene. This CDR3 has 14 residues. CDR3 coding DNA: TGTGCCAGCAGTCTTTCAGGGATACTAACCAGCTACACCTTC. Amino acids: CASSLSGILTSYTF.

This clone showed up just a few times. The J gene is TRBJ2-5, the V gene TRBV5-1, with D perhaps TRBD1 or TRBD2 (5 bases each). This CDR3 region has 12 residues. Trimming stripped 6 bases from V and 5 bases from J, with 11 bases between. Germline CDR1 is SGHRS and CDR2 is YFSETQ. DNA for the CDR3: TGCGCCAGCACCCTGGGGGACGAGACCCAGTACTTC. Translation gives CASTLGDETQYF.

J is TRBJ1-1 and V is TRBV3-1; TRBD1 might be the D (5 bases). Per the germline V gene, CDR1 is LGHDT and CDR2 is YNNKEL (reference sequence). The CDR3 has 13 amino acids. V was clipped by 0 bases and J by 11 bases, with 13 bases between them. CDR3 sequence (DNA): TGTGCCAGCAGCCAAGATTGGGGCCAGGCCGCTTTCTTT. Protein product: CASSQDWGQAAFF.

The genes are TRBV28 and TRBJ2-7, with D maybe TRBD1 (6 bases). The CDR3 runs 12 residues. V lost 5 bases to trimming and J lost 4 bases, with 9 bases between them. The germline V gene encodes CDR1 MDHEN and CDR2 SYDVKM. The CDR3 region has the DNA TGTGCCAGCAGTCCACAGGGATACGAGCAGTACTTC. This sequence encodes CASSPQGYEQYF.

This chain links TRBV2 with TRBJ2-7, with TRBD2 matching over 13 bases. CDR3 length: 15 residues. Germline V gene sequence: CDR1 SNHLY, CDR2 FYNNEI. V trimming: 4 bases; J trimming: 7 bases; junction bases outside the gene matches: 7. CDR3 sequence reads: CASSGTSGSTGEQYF. The CDR3 DNA follows: TGTGCCAGCAGTGGGACTAGCGGGAGCACGGGGGAGCAGTACTTC.

At least ten counts were recorded for this clone. The rearrangement uses TRBV6-5 and TRBJ2-1; TRBD2 matches 8 bases. The CDR3 extends over 17 amino acids. CDR1 and CDR2 from the germline V gene are MNHEY and SVGAGI. Trimming took 0 bases from V and 2 from J; bases not matched to a gene: 6. CDR3 region: CASSYSGLVGAYNEQFF. CDR3 in DNA: TGTGCCAGCAGTTACTCGGGACTAGTCGGGGCCTACAATGAGCAGTTCTTC.

This clone was found many times. The rearrangement joins TRBV28 to TRBJ1-4; tentatively, D is TRBD1 (6 bases). V was trimmed by 6 bases and J by 8 bases, leaving 13 bases between them. CDR1 MDHEN and CDR2 SYDVKM come from the germline V gene. The CDR3 consists of 13 residues. The CDR3 coding sequence is TGTGCCAGCAGACAGACAGGAGGGGAAAAACTGTTTTTT. It codes for CASRQTGGEKLFF.